This T cell receptor beta chain comes out of a study of T cells in Graves' hyperthyroidism and ophthalmopathy. Study-wide background: It was at initial diagnosis, before any treatment, that peripheral blood was collected. Whole-study results and caveats: A model using 13 V-J features told ophthalmopathy apart from stable hyperthyroidism.

This clonotype was counted ten times or more. Antigen specificity is unknown. The ends lost 2 bases at V and 6 bases at J; junction bases unmatched: 8. CDR1 and CDR2 (germline): SGHTA, FQGNSA. This CDR3 has 16 residues. Clinical symptoms, serum thyroxine and TRAb, thyroid ultrasound and orbital computed tomography together formed the diagnostic basis. Researchers amplified the TCR beta CDR3 regions from RNA transcripts. The TCR CDR3 was amplified in a first-round RT-PCR using the HTBI primer set. TCRdb used MiXCR to reprocess the multiplex PCR reads, holding one entry per CDR3 protein. Among a few hundred thousand distinct CDR3 sequences listed, less than 20% were seen once.

This TCR derives from a woman aged 25-40 years with Graves' hyperthyroidism. Material for sequencing was blood. V usage is TRBV7-2 and J usage is TRBJ2-3, with 10 bases that match TRBD2. The CDR3 protein is CASSLKTSGTSDTQYF. The CDR3 DNA sequence: TGTGCCAGCAGCTTAAAAACTAGCGGGACTTCGGATACGCAGTATTTT.